One sample yielded the 19 T cell receptor beta chains listed below, sequenced in a study of blood T cell repertoires in COVID-19. TCRdb's copy holds only in-frame clones and misses some; the assay was immunoSEQ multiplex PCR. The sample carries about 240,000 clones, around 87% recorded once. Sequencing used peripheral blood. Receptors were obtained from a woman aged 70 to 79 with active or convalescent COVID-19.

This clone occurred once. The J gene is TRBJ2-7, the V gene TRBV5-1, with 8 bases that match TRBD2. V shed 3 bases, J shed 1 base, and the junction held 3 bases outside the gene matches. Germline CDR1 SGHRS, CDR2 YFSETQ. CDR3 size: 14 residues. This CDR3 reads CASSSVAGSYEQYF. CDR3 DNA: TGCGCCAGCAGCTCTGTAGCGGGGTCCTACGAGCAGTACTTC. Based on the CDR3 plus reference TRBV5-1 and TRBJ2-7, the full variable domain is KAGVTQTPRYLIKTRGQQVTLSCSPISGHRSVSWYQQTPGQGLQFLFEYFSETQRNKGNFPGRFSGRQFSNSRSEMNVSTLELGDSALYLCASSSVAGSYEQYFGPGTRLTVT.

This chain connects TRBV6-6 to TRBJ1-2, with unresolved D. The CDR3 runs to 14 residues. Germline CDR1 is MNHNY and CDR2 is SVGAGI (reference sequence). V lost 1 base and J lost 9, with 15 bases in between. The CDR3 bases are TGTGCCAGCAGTTACTTGCGAGAACCCCTCCGCTACACCTTC. Residues: CASSYLREPLRYTF.

J is TRBJ2-4 and V is TRBV7-2, with D tentatively TRBD1 (5 bases). Deletions cut 1 base from V and 0 bases from J, with 16 bases between. Germline CDR1 and CDR2: SGHTA and FQGNSA. CDR3 length: 18 residues. The CDR3 is CASSLVGAGLVAKNIQYF. In DNA, the CDR3 is TGTGCCAGCAGCTTAGTAGGGGCAGGCCTCGTAGCCAAAAACATTCAGTACTTC.

The rearrangement links TRBV7-2 to TRBJ2-4; unclear D gene. Looked up from germline, CDR1 is SGHTA and CDR2 is FQGNSA. V was trimmed by 5 bases and J by 7 bases, leaving 12 bases between them. This CDR3 region has 13 residues. The CDR3 reads CASSPTGPNIQYF. The CDR3 nucleotides are TGTGCCAGCAGCCCCACCGGTCCGAACATTCAGTACTTC.

Turning to this clone: Other DNA sequences in this sample translate to the same CDR3. The gene calls are TRBV11-2 and TRBJ1-4; 7 bases match TRBD1. CDR1 is SGHAT, CDR2 FQNNGV, per germline. V was clipped by 5 bases and J by 0 bases; unmatched bases: 3. The CDR3 has 15 amino acids. CDR3: CASSPQGTTNEKLFF. CDR3 DNA sequence: TGTGCCAGCAGCCCACAGGGGACAACTAATGAAAAACTGTTTTTT.

The genes are TRBV5-8 and TRBJ1-2; D unresolved. This CDR3 has 9 residues. Trimming stripped 0 bases from V and 12 bases from J, with 3 bases between. The germline V gene has CDR1 SGHTS and CDR2 YDEGEE. As DNA, the CDR3 is TGTGCCAGCAGCTTGGAGCACACCTTC. This gives the protein CASSLEHTF.

The chain employs TRBV5-1 and TRBJ2-3; 14 bases fit TRBD2. The CDR3 sequence is 20 residues long. Trimming at V came to 8 bases and at J to 3 bases, leaving 20 bases not matched to a gene. Germline V gene sequence: CDR1 SGHRS, CDR2 YFSETQ. The CDR3 spells CASGTSGGGVPLIETDTQYF. In DNA, the CDR3 is TGCGCCAGTGGGACTAGCGGGGGCGGAGTTCCCTTAATTGAGACAGATACGCAGTATTTT.

The chain is built from TRBV6-5 and TRBJ2-1; D is unclear. The germline V and J ends were trimmed by 7 bases and 5 bases, with 3 bases remaining between them. There are 10 residues in the CDR3. Germline CDR1 reads MNHEY; CDR2 reads SVGAGI. The DNA of the CDR3 is TGTGCCAGCAACAACAATGAGCAGTTCTTC. It specifies CASNNNEQFF.

This chain connects TRBV9 to TRBJ1-3, with D perhaps matching TRBD1 (6 bases). V lost 4 bases to trimming and J lost 3 bases, with 14 bases between them. Germline loops: CDR1 SGDLS, CDR2 YYNGEE. The CDR3 is made up of 15 amino acids. The CDR3 coding sequence is TGTGCCAGCAGCCCAGCACGGACAGTTGGAAACACCATATATTTT. It codes for CASSPARTVGNTIYF.

This clone was counted only a few times. The chain is built from TRBV5-5 and TRBJ2-2, with D uncertain. The V and J ends lost 0 bases and 0 bases respectively, with 6 bases between them. Germline loops: CDR1 SGHKS, CDR2 YYEKEE (reference sequence). The CDR3 extends over 15 amino acids. The CDR3 nucleotides are TGTGCCAGCAGCTTGGCCGGTGCGAACACCGGGGAGCTGTTTTTT. It encodes CASSLAGANTGELFF.

The chain couples TRBV4-1 to TRBJ2-7, with a weak D call TRBD1 (5 bases). The CDR3 is 15 amino acids. V was clipped by 0 bases and J by 4 bases, with 13 bases between them. CDR1 is MGHRA, CDR2 YSYEKL, per germline. The CDR3 region is CASSQDDRVIYEQYF. The CDR3 DNA is TGCGCCAGCAGCCAAGATGACAGAGTCATTTACGAGCAGTACTTC.

The genes are TRBV11-1 and TRBJ2-4; D possibly corresponds to TRBD2 (6 bases). V lost 1 base and J 9 bases, leaving 10 bases between the germline ends. The CDR3 runs to 13 residues. CDR1 and CDR2 from the germline V gene are SGHAT and FQDESV (reference sequence). The CDR3 DNA sequence: TGTGCCAGCAGCTTAGGAGGCGGGGTCATTCAGTACTTC. Residues: CASSLGGGVIQYF.

The chain employs TRBV5-4 and TRBJ1-1; D ambiguous. The CDR3 length is 12 residues. Germline V CDR1 and CDR2: SGHNT, YYREEE (reference sequence). V dropped 5 bases and J dropped 1 base, with 6 bases sitting between them. CDR3 bases: TGTGCCAGCAGTCCCTGGAACACTGAAGCTTTCTTT. It is translated as CASSPWNTEAFF.

To note about this clone: The junction does not match germline at one end; this may be a read error. The genes are TRBV7-3 and TRBJ1-2, with D possibly TRBD1 on 6 matching bases. This CDR3 region has 12 residues. Germline-derived CDR1 and CDR2 are SGHTA and FQGTGA. For the CDR3, the DNA is TGTGCCAGCAGCCCAGGGGCTGGGGGTAAGACGTTC. Protein product: CASSPGAGGKTF.

J is TRBJ2-1 and V is TRBV5-1, with D perhaps matching TRBD1 (6 bases). Trimming pared 4 bases from V and 7 bases from J, leaving 15 bases between. Germline V CDR1 and CDR2: SGHRS, YFSETQ. The CDR3 is 14 amino acids. CDR3 coding DNA: TGCGCCAGCAGCAGCGGTAAACAGGGAAATGAGCAGTTCTTC. Amino acids: CASSSGKQGNEQFF. The full variable domain, its missing parts supplied by reference TRBV5-1 and TRBJ2-1, is KAGVTQTPRYLIKTRGQQVTLSCSPISGHRSVSWYQQTPGQGLQFLFEYFSETQRNKGNFPGRFSGRQFSNSRSEMNVSTLELGDSALYLCASSSGKQGNEQFFGPGTRLTVL.

The rearrangement uses TRBV3-1 (or the pseudogene TRBV3-2) and TRBJ2-3; a possible D gene is TRBD2 (5 bases). This CDR3 comprises 14 residues. Germline CDR1 reads LGHDT; CDR2 reads YNNKEL (reference sequence). Trimming cost V 0 bases and J 10 bases, with 14 bases left between them. CDR3 protein: CASSQDSTPRAQYF. The CDR3 bases are TGTGCCAGCAGCCAAGATTCTACCCCGCGGGCGCAGTATTTT.

The chain couples TRBV4-3 to TRBJ2-7; 12 nucleotides agree with TRBD2. Germline-derived CDR1 and CDR2 are LGHNA and YSLEER. This CDR3 spans 18 amino acids. Trimming at V came to 3 bases and at J to 3 bases, leaving 12 bases not matched to a gene. CDR3 nucleotide sequence: TGCGCCAGCAGCCATGAACTAGCGGGGGGCTCAATCTTCTACGAGCAGTACTTC. This translates into CASSHELAGGSIFYEQYF.

The genes are TRBV11-2 and TRBJ2-2; 7 bases are a match to TRBD1. CDR3 size: 14 residues. Germline-derived CDR1 and CDR2 are SGHAT and FQNNGV. The trim removed 5 bases at V and 2 bases at J, leaving 2 bases unmatched. The CDR3 DNA follows: TGTGCCAGCAGCAGGACAGGAAACACCGGGGAGCTGTTTTTT. Protein: CASSRTGNTGELFF.

This clone has only one observation. Other DNA sequences in this sample translate to the same CDR3. The chain is built from TRBV18 and TRBJ1-2, with D possibly matching TRBD1 (5 bases). Trimming shortened V by 0 bases and J by 4 bases, and 12 bases separated the two germline ends. Germline CDR1 is KGHSH and CDR2 is LQKENI. The CDR3 totals 15 residues. The CDR3 reads CASSPPGRVFYGYTF. For the CDR3, the DNA is TGTGCCAGCTCACCACCCGGCAGGGTCTTCTATGGCTACACCTTC.